This T cell receptor beta chain comes out of a study of blood T cell repertoires in COVID-19. Per the authors' pipeline: Reference gene primer amplification in the assay estimated nucleated cell counts. The protocol was immunoSEQ multiplex PCR, while the TCRdb copy is restricted to in-frame clones and leaves out a portion. The D gene and trimming were derived from the DNA, and the V and J assignments and clone size from that table. The sample shows approximately 460,000 clones, approximately 92% of them seen only once. Seattle enrolled patients during active infection and tracked them longitudinally. The CDR3 has 15 amino acids. Germline CDR1 reads MGHRA; CDR2 reads YSYEKL. The V gene end was trimmed by 0 bases and the J gene end by 10 bases; junction bases not matched to a gene: 8.

Sequencing was performed on peripheral blood. The chain uses TRBV4-1 and TRBJ2-5; 10 nucleotides align to TRBD2. The sequence derives from a man between 18 and 29 years old with COVID-19, enrolled during active disease. The CDR3: CASSQDEPSGGHQYF. CDR3 bases: TGCGCCAGCAGCCAAGATGAGCCTAGCGGGGGCCACCAGTACTTC.